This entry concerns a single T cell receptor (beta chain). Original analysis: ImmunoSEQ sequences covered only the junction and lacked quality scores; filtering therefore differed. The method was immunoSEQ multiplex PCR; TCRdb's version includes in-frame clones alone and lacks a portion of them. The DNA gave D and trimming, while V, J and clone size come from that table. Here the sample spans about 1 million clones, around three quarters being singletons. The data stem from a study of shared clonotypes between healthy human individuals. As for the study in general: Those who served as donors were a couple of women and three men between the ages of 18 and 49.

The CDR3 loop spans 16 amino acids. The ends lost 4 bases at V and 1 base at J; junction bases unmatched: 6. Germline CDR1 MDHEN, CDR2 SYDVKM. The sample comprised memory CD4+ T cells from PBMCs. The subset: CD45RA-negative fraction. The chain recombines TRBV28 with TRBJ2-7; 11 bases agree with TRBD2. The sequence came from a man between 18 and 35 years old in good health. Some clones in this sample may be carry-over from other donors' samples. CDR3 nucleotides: TGTGCCAGCAGTTCTCCCGGACTAGCGGGTTCCTACGAGCAGTACTTC. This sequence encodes CASSSPGLAGSYEQYF.